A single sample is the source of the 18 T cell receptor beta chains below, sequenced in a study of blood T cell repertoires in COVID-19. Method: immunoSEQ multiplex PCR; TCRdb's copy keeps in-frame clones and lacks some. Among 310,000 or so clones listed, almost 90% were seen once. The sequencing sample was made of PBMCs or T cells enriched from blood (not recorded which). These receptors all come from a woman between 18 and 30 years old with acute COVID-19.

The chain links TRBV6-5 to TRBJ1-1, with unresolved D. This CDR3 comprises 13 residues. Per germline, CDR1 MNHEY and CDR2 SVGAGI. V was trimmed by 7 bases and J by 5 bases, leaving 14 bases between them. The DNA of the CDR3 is TGTGCCAGCAAGGAGGGAGGGTGGACTGAAGCTTTCTTT. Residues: CASKEGGWTEAFF.

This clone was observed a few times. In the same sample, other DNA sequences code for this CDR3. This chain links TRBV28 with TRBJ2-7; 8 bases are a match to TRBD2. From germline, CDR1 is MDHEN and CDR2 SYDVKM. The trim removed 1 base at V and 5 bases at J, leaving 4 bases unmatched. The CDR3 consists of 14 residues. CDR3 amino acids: CASSLSGGTNEQYF. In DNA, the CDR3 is TGTGCCAGCAGTTTATCGGGGGGGACGAACGAGCAGTACTTC.

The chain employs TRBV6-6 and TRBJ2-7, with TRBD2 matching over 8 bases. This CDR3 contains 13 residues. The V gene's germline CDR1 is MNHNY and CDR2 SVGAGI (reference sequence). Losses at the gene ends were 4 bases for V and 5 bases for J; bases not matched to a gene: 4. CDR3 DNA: TGTGCCAGCAGTTGGACTAGCATCCACGAGCAGTACTTC. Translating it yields CASSWTSIHEQYF.

CDR3 protein: CASSVAGAQETQYF. The CDR3 coding sequence is TGCGCCAGCAGCGTAGCGGGGGCCCAAGAGACCCAGTACTTC. The chain has TRBV5-1 and TRBJ2-5; TRBD2 aligns across 9 bases. The germline CDR1 and CDR2 sequences are SGHRS and YFSETQ. This CDR3 is 14 amino acids long. The ends lost 4 bases at V and 1 base at J; junction bases unmatched: 2.

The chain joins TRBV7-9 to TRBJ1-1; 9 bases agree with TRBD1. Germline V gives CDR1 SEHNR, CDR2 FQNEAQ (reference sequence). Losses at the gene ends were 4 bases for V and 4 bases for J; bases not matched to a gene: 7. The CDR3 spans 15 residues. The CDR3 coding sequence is TGTGCCAGCAGCTATTGGACAGGGGTAACCACTGAAGCTTTCTTT. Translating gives CASSYWTGVTTEAFF.

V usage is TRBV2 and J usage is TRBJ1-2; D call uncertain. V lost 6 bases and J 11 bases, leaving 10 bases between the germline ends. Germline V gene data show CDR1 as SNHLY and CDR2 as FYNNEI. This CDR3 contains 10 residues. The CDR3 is CASSQPGYTF. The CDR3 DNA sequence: TGTGCCAGCAGCCAACCGGGTTACACCTTC.

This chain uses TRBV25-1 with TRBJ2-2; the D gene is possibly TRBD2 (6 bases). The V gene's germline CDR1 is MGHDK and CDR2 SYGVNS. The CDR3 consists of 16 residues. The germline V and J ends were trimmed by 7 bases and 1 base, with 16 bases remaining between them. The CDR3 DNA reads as TGTGCCAGCATCGGCCGGGGAGGTTTGAACACCGGGGAGCTGTTTTTT. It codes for CASIGRGGLNTGELFF.

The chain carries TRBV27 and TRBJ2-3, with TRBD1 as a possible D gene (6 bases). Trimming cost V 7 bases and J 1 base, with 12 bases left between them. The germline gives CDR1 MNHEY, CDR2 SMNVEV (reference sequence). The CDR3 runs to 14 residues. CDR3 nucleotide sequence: TGTGCCAGCACAGCAGGGGTTCGCACAGATACGCAGTATTTT. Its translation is CASTAGVRTDTQYF.

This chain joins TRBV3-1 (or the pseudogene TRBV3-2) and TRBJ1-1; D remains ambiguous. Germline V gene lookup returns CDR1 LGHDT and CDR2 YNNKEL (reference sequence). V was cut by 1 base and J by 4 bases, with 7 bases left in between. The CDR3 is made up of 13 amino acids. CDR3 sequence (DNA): TGTGCCAGCAGCCAAGGTTGGAGCACTGAAGCTTTCTTT. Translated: CASSQGWSTEAFF.

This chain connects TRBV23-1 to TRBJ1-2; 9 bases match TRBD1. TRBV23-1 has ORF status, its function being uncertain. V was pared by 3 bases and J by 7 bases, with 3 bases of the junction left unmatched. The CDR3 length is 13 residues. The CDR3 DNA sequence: TGCGCCAGCAGTCACCAGACAGGGGGTGGCTACACCTTC. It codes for CASSHQTGGGYTF.

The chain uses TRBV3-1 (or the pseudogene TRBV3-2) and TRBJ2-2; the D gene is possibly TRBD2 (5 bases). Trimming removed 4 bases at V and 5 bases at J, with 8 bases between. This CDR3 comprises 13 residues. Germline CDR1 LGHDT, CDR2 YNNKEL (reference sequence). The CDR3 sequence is CASSLTGTGELFF. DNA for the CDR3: TGTGCCAGCAGCCTTACGGGAACCGGGGAGCTGTTTTTT.

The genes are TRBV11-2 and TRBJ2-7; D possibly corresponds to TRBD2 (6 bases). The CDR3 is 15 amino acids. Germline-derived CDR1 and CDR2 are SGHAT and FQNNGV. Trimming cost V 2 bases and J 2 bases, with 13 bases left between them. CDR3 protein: CASSLLRGTAYEQYF. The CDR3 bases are TGTGCCAGCAGCTTATTACGCGGGACCGCCTACGAGCAGTACTTC.

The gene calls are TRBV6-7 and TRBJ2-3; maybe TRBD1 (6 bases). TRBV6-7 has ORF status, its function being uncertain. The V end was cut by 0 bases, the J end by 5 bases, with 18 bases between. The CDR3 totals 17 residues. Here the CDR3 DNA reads TGTGCCAGCAGTTACTCGGGACAAAAGAAAGACGAAGATACGCAGTATTTT. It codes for CASSYSGQKKDEDTQYF.

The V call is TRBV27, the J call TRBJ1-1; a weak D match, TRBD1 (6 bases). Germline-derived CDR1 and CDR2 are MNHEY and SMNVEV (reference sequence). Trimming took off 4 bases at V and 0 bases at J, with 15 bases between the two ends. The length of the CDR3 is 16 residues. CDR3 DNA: TGTGCCAGCAGTTATTCGGGGGGCAGGTTGAACACTGAAGCTTTCTTT. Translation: CASSYSGGRLNTEAFF.

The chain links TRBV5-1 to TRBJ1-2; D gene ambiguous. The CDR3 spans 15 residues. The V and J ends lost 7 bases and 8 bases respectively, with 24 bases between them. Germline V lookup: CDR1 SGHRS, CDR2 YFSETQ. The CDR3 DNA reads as TGCGCCAGCCAGACGACGGGCGGGTCCCGAGGAGGCTACACCTTC. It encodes CASQTTGGSRGGYTF.

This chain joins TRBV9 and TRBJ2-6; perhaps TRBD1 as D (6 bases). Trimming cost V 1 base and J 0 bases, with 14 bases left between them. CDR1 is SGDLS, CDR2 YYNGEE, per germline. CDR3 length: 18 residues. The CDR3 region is CASSVTGGSTSGANVLTF. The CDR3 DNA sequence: TGTGCCAGCAGCGTAACTGGGGGCTCGACCTCTGGGGCCAACGTCCTGACTTTC.

CDR3 in DNA: TGTGCCAGCAGCTACGGACTAGCGGTCACAGATACGCAGTATTTT. Protein product: CASSYGLAVTDTQYF. The chain combines TRBV7-2 with TRBJ2-3; the match to TRBD2 covers 10 bases. Trimming cost V 4 bases and J 2 bases; bases outside gene matches: 3. The CDR3 runs 15 residues. CDR1 and CDR2 (germline): SGHTA, FQGNSA.

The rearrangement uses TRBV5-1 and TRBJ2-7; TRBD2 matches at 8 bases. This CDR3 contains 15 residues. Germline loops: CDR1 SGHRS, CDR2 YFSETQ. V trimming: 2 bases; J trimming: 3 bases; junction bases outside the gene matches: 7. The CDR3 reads CASSFDPGLGYEQYF. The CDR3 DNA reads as TGCGCCAGCAGCTTCGACCCGGGACTAGGCTACGAGCAGTACTTC.